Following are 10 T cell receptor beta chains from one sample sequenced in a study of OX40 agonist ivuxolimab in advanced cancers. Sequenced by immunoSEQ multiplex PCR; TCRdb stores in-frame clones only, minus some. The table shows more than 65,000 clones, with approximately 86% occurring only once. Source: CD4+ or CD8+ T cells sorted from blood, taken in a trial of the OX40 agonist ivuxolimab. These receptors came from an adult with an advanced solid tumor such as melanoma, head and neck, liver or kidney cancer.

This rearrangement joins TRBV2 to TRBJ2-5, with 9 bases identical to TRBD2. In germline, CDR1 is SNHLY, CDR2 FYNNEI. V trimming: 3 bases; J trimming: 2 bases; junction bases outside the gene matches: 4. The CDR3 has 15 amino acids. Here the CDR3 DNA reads TGTGCCAGCAGTGAGGCTAGCGGGGTTCAAGAGACCCAGTACTTC. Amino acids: CASSEASGVQETQYF. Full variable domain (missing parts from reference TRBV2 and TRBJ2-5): EPEVTQTPSHQVTQMGQEVILRCVPISNHLYFYWYRQILGQKVEFLVSFYNNEISEKSEIFDDQFSVERPDGSNFTLKIRSTKLEDSAMYFCASSEASGVQETQYFGPGTRLLVL.

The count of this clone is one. The CDR3 sequence is CASSSSGVTQYF. CDR3 sequence (DNA): TGTGCCAGCAGCTCGAGTGGAGTGACCCAGTACTTC. The gene calls are TRBV9 and TRBJ2-5; D uncertain. The germline gives CDR1 SGDLS, CDR2 YYNGEE. V was pared by 4 bases and J by 7 bases, with 11 bases between. This CDR3 comprises 12 residues.

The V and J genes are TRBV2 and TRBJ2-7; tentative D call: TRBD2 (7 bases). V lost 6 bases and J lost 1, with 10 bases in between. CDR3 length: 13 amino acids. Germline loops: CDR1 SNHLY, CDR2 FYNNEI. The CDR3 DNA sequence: TGTGCCAGCAGCGAGGGGGGGTCCTACGAGCAGTACTTC. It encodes CASSEGGSYEQYF. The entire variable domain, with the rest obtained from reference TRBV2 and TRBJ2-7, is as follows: EPEVTQTPSHQVTQMGQEVILRCVPISNHLYFYWYRQILGQKVEFLVSFYNNEISEKSEIFDDQFSVERPDGSNFTLKIRSTKLEDSAMYFCASSEGGSYEQYFGPGTRLTVT.

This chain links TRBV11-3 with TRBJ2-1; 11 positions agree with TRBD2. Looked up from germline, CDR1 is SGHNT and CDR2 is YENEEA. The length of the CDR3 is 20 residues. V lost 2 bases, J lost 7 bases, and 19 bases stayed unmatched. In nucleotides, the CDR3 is TGTGCCAGCAGCTTATCGGCCACGACTAGCGGGATGTCGCGTATGAATGAGCAGTTCTTC. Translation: CASSLSATTSGMSRMNEQFF.

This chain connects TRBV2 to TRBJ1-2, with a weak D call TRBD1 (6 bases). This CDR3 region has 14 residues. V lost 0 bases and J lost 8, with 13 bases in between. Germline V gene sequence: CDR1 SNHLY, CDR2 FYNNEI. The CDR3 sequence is CASSEARGAQGYTF. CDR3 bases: TGTGCCAGCAGTGAAGCGCGGGGGGCTCAGGGCTACACCTTC.

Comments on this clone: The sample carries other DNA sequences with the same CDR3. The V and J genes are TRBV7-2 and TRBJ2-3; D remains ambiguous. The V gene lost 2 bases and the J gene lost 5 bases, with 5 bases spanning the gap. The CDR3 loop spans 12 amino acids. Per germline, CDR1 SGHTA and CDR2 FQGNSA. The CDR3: CASSLQRDTQYF. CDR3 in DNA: TGTGCCAGCAGCTTACAGAGAGATACGCAGTATTTT.

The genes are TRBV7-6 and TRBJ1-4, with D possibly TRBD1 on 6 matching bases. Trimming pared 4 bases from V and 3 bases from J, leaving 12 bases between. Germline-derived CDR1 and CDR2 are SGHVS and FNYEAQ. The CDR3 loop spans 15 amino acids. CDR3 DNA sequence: TGTGCCAGCAGCTACCCAGGGGCGGCTAATGAAAAACTGTTTTTT. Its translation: CASSYPGAANEKLFF.

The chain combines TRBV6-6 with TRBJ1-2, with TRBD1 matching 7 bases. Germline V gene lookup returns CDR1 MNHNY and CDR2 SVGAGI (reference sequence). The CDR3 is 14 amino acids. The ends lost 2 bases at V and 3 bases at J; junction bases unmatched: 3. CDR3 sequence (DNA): TGTGCCAGCAGTTACGCAGGGGGAGACTATGGCTACACCTTC. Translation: CASSYAGGDYGYTF.

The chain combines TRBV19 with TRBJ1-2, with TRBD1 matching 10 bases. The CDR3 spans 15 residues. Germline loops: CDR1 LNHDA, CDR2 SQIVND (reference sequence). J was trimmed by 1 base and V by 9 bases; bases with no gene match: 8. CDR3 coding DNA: TGTGCCAGCTCTACCGGGACAGGGGTTAACTATGGCTACACCTTC. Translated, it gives CASSTGTGVNYGYTF.

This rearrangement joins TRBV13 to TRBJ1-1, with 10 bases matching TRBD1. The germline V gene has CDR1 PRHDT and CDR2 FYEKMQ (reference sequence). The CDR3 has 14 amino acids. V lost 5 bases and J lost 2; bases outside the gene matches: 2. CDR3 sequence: CASSQTGGNTEAFF. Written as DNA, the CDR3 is TGTGCCAGCAGCCAGACAGGGGGCAACACTGAAGCTTTCTTT.